Here is one T cell receptor beta chain with its context. The ends lost 4 bases at V and 5 bases at J; junction bases unmatched: 12. The germline gives CDR1 SGHTA, CDR2 FQGTGA. This CDR3 region has 16 residues. This entry is derived from a study of blood T cell repertoires in COVID-19. In the study's own analysis: Quantification of nucleated cells was approximated via reference gene primer amplification. The data were produced by immunoSEQ multiplex PCR, yet TCRdb's version contains in-frame clones alone and is incomplete. The DNA gave D and trimming, while V, J and clone size come from that table. The table lists approximately 290,000 clones, roughly 88% of them singletons, with 0.75% to 0.95% in the top ten.

The V and J genes are TRBV7-3 and TRBJ2-3, with 7 nucleotides matching TRBD2. This clonotype originated in a human donor with COVID-19, enrolled during active disease. The donor label of this sample is uncertain. What was sequenced was peripheral blood. Here the CDR3 reads CASSSSRRIAGDTQYF. As DNA, the CDR3 is TGTGCCAGCAGCTCCTCCCGCCGTATAGCGGGAGATACGCAGTATTTT.